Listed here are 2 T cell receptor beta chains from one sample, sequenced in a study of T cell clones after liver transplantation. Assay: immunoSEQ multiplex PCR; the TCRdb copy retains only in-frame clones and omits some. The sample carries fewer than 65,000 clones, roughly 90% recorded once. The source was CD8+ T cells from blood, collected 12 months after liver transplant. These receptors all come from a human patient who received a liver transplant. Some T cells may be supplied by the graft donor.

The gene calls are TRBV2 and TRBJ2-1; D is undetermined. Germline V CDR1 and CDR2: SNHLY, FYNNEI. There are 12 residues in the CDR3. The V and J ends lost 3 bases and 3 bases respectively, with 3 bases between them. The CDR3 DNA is TGTGCCAGCAGTGACATCTACAATGAGCAGTTCTTC. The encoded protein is CASSDIYNEQFF. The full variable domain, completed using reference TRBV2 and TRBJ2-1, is EPEVTQTPSHQVTQMGQEVILRCVPISNHLYFYWYRQILGQKVEFLVSFYNNEISEKSEIFDDQFSVERPDGSNFTLKIRSTKLEDSAMYFCASSDIYNEQFFGPGTRLTVL.

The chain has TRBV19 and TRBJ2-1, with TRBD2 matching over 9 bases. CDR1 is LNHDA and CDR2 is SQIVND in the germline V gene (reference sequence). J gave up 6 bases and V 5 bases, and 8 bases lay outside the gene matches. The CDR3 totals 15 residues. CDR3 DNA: TGTGCCAGTAGTGACTTAGCGGGAGTGAGCAATGAGCAGTTCTTC. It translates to CASSDLAGVSNEQFF. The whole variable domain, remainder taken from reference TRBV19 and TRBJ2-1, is DGGITQSPKYLFRKEGQNVTLSCEQNLNHDAMYWYRQDPGQGLRLIYYSQIVNDFQKGDIAEGYSVSREKKESFPLTVTSAQKNPTAFYLCASSDLAGVSNEQFFGPGTRLTVL.